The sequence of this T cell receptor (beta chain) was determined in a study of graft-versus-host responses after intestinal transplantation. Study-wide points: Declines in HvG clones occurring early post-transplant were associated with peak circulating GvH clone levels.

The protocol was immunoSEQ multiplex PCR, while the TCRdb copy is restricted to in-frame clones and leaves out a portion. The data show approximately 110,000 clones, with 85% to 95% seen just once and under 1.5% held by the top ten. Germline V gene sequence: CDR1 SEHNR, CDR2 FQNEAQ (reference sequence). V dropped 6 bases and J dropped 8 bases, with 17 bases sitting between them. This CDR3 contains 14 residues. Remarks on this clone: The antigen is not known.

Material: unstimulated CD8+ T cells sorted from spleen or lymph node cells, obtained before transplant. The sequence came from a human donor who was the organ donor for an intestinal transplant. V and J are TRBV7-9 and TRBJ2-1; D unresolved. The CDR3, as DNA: TGTGCCAGCAGGCCTACGTTGGCTCCCTATGAGCAGTTCTTC. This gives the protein CASRPTLAPYEQFF.